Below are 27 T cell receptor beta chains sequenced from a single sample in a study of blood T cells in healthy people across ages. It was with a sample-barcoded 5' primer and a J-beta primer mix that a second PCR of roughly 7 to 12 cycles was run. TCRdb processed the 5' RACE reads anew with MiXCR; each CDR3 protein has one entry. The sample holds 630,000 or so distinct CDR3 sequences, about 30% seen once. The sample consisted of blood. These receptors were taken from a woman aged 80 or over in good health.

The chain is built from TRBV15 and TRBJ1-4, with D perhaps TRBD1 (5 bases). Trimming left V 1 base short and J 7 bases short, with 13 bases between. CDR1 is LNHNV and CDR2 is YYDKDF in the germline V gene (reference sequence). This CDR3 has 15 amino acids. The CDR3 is CATSRVGGGGEKLFF. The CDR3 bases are TGTGCCACCAGCAGAGTTGGCGGGGGAGGTGAAAAACTGTTTTTT.

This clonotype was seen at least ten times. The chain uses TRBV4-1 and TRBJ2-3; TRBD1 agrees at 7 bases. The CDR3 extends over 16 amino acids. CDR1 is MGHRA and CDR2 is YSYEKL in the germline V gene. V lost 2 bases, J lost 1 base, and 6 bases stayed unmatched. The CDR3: CASSQTRGLGTDTQYF. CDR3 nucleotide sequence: TGCGCCAGCAGCCAAACGAGGGGGCTCGGCACAGATACGCAGTATTTT.

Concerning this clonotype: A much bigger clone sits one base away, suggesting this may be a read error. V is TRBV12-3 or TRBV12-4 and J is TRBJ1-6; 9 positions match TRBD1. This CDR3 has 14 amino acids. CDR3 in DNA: TGTGCCAGCAGTCACGGACAGGGGAATTCACCCCCCCACTTT. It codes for CASSHGQGNSPPHF.

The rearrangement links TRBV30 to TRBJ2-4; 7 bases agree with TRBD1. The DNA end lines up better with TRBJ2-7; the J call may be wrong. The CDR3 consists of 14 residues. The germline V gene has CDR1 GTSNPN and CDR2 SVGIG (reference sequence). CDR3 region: CAWSKDRDRYEQYF. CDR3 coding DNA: TGTGCCTGGAGTAAAGACCGGGACAGATACGAGCAGTACTTC.

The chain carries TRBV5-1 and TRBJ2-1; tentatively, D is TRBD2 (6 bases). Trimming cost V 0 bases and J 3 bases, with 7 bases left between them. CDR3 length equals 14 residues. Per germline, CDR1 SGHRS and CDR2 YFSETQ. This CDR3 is CASSLVADYNEQFF. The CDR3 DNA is TGCGCCAGCAGCTTGGTAGCGGACTACAATGAGCAGTTCTTC.

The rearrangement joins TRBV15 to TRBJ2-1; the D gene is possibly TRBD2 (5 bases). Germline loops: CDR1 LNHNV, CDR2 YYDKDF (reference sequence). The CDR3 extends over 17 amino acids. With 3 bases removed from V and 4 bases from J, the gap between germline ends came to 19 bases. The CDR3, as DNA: TGTGCCACCAGCAGGGCCCCGGGCGGGTACGAGTACAATGAGCAGTTCTTC. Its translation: CATSRAPGGYEYNEQFF.

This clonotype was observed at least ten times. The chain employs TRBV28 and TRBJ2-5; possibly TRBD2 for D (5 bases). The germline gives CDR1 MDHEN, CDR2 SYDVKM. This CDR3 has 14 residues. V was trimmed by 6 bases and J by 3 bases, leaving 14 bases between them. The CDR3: CASSPDWDEETQYF. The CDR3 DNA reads TGTGCCAGCAGCCCGGACTGGGATGAAGAGACCCAGTACTTC.

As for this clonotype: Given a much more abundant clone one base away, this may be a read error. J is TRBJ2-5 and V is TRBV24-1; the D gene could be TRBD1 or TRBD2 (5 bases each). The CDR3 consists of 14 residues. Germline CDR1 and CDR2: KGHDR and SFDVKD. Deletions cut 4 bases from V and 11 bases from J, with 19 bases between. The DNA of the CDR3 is TGTGCCACCAGTGACCCGGGACCACCGGATGAGCAGTACTTC. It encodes CATSDPGPPDEQYF.

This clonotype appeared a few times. The DNA for the CDR3 is TGTGCCAGCAGTTATAGTGGGGCCAGCAGGGAGACCCAGTACTTC. Translated, it gives CASSYSGASRETQYF. The rearrangement joins TRBV6-5 to TRBJ2-5, with TRBD1 as a possible D gene (5 bases). Germline loops: CDR1 MNHEY, CDR2 SVGAGI. V lost 3 bases, J lost 5 bases, and 16 bases lay in between. CDR3 length: 15 amino acids.

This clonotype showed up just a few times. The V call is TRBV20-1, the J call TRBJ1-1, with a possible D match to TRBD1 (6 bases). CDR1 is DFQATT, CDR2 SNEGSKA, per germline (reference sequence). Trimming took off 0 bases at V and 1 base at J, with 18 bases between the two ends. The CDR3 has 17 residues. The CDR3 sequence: CSARDSSIGQRNTEAFF. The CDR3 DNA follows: TGCAGTGCTAGAGATTCTTCGATCGGACAGAGGAACACTGAAGCTTTCTTT.

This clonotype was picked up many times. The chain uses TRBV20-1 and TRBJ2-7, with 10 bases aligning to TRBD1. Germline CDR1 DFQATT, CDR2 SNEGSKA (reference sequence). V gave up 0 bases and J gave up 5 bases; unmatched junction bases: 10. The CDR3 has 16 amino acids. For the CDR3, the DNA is TGCAGTGCTAGAGATGGGGGAGGACAGGGGGTGGACGAGCAGTACTTC. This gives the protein CSARDGGGQGVDEQYF.

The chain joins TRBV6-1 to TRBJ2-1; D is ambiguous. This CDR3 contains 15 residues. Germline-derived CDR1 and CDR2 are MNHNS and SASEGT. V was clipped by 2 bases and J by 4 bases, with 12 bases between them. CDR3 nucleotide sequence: TGTGCCAGCAGTGAATCCCTTTGGCAGTACAATGAGCAGTTCTTC. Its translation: CASSESLWQYNEQFF.

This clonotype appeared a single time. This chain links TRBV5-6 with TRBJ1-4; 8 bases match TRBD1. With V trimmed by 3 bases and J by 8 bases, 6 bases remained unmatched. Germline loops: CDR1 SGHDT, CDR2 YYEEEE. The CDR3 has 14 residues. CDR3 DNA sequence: TGTGCCAGCAGCTGGGGACAGGAGGGAGAAAAACTGTTTTTT. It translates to CASSWGQEGEKLFF.

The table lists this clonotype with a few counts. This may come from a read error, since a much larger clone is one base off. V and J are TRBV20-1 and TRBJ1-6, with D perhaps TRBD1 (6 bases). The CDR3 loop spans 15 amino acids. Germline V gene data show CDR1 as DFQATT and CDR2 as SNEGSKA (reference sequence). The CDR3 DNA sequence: TGCAGTGCCACCAACCTCAGGGGACCCAATTCACCCCCCCACTTT. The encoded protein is CSATNLRGPNSPPHF.

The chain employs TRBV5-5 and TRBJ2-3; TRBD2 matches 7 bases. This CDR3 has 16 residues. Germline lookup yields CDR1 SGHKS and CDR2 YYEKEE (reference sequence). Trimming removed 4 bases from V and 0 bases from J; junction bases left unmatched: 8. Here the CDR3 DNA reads TGTGCCAGCAGCCTGGGGGGGAGCACTAGCACAGATACGCAGTATTTT. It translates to CASSLGGSTSTDTQYF.

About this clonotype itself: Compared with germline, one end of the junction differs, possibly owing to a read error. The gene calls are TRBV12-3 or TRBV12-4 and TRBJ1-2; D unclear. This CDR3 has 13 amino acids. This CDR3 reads CACRLAGSLGYTF. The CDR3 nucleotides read TGTGCCTGCAGGTTAGCGGGCAGCCTAGGCTACACCTTC.

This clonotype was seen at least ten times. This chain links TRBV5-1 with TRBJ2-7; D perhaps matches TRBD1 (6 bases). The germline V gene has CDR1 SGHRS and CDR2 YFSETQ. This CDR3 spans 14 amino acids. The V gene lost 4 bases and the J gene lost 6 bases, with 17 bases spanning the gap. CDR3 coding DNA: TGCGCCAGCAGCAACCACCCGACAGGAGGCGAGCAGTACTTC. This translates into CASSNHPTGGEQYF. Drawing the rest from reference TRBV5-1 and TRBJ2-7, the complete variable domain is KAGVTQTPRYLIKTRGQQVTLSCSPISGHRSVSWYQQTPGQGLQFLFEYFSETQRNKGNFPGRFSGRQFSNSRSEMNVSTLELGDSALYLCASSNHPTGGEQYFGPGTRLTVT.

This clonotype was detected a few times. The CDR3 region is CASRPPRGNTEAFF. CDR3 nucleotide sequence: TGTGCCAGCCGTCCGCCCCGGGGGAACACTGAAGCTTTCTTT. The chain employs TRBV25-1 and TRBJ1-1; the D is unclear. CDR3 length: 14 amino acids. Germline V gene sequence: CDR1 MGHDK, CDR2 SYGVNS. V was pared by 8 bases and J by 1 base, with 14 bases between.

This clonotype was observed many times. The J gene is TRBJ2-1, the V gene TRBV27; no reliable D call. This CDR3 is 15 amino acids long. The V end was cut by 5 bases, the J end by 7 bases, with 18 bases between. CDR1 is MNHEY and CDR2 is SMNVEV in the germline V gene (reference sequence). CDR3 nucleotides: TGTGCCAGCAGTCAAAGCCCCAGATCATGGAATGAGCAGTTCTTC. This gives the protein CASSQSPRSWNEQFF.

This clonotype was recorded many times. CDR3 amino acids: CASSERTGHYEQYF. CDR3 DNA sequence: TGTGCCAGCAGCGAACGGACAGGGCACTACGAGCAGTACTTC. This chain connects TRBV7-2 to TRBJ2-7; 8 bases match TRBD1. This CDR3 has 14 residues. Trimming removed 5 bases from V and 3 bases from J; junction bases left unmatched: 6. Germline assignment: CDR1 SGHTA and CDR2 FQGNSA.

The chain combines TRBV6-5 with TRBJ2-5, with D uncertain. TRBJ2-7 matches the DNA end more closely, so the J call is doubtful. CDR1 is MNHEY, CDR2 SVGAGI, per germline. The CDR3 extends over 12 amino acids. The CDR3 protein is CASSNIRDEQYF. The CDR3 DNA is TGTGCCAGCAGTAATATAAGGGACGAGCAGTACTTC.

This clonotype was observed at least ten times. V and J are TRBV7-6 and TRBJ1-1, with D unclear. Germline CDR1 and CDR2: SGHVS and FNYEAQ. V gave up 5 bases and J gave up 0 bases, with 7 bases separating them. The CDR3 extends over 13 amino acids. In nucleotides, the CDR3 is TGTGCCAGCAGCAGACGGGTGAACACTGAAGCTTTCTTT. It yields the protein CASSRRVNTEAFF.

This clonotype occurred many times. CDR3 coding DNA: TGTGCCAGCAGCCAAGGTCCCGCCTCTTCCTACGAGCAGTACTTC. Amino acid sequence: CASSQGPASSYEQYF. This chain connects TRBV3-1 to TRBJ2-7; D ambiguous. Germline-derived CDR1 and CDR2 are LGHDT and YNNKEL (reference sequence). The CDR3 spans 15 residues. V was trimmed by 1 base and J by 1 base, leaving 11 bases between them.

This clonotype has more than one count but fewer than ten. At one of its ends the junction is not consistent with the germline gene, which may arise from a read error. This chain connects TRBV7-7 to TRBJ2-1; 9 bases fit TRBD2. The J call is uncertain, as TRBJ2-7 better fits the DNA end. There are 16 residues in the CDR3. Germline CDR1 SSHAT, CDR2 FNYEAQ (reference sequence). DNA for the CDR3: TGTGCTAGCAGCTTAGTGGCGGGGGGGTCCTACAATGAGCAGTACTTC. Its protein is CASSLVAGGSYNEQYF.

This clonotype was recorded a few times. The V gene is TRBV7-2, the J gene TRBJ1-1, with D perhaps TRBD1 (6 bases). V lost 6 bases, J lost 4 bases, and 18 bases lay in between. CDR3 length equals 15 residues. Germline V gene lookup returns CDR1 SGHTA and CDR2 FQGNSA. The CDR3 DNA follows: TGTGCCAGCAGACACACGACAGGAAAACGCACTGAAGCTTTCTTT. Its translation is CASRHTTGKRTEAFF.

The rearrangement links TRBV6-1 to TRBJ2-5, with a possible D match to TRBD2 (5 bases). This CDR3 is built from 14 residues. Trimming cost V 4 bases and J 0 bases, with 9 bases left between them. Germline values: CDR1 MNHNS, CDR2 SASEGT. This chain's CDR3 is CASSVGINQETQYF. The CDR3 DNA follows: TGTGCCAGCAGTGTCGGGATCAACCAAGAGACCCAGTACTTC.

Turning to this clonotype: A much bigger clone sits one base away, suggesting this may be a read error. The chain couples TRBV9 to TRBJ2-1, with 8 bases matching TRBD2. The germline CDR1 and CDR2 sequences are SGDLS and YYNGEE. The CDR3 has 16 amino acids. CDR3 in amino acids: CASRDGRGDGPNKQFF. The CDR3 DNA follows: TGTGCCAGCAGGGACGGGCGGGGGGATGGTCCCAATAAGCAGTTCTTC.